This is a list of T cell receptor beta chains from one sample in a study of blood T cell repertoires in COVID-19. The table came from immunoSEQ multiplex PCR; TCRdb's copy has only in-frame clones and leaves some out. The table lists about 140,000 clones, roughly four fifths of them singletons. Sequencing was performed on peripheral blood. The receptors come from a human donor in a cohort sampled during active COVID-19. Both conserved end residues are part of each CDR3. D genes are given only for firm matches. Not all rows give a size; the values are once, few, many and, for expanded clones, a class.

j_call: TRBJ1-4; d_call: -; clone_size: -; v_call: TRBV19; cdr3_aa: CASTSPGGGLANEKLFF; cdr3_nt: TGTGCCAGTACCTCTCCGGGGGGGGGCCTGGCTAATGAAAAACTGTTTTTT
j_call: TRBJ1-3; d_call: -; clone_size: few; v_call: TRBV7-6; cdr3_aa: CASSLAGGTGNTIYF; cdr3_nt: TGTGCCAGCAGCTTAGCGGGCGGGACTGGAAACACCATATATTTT
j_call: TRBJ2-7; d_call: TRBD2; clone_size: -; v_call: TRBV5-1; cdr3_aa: CASSLTSGPYEQYF; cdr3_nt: TGCGCCAGCAGCCTTACTAGCGGGCCCTACGAGCAGTACTTC
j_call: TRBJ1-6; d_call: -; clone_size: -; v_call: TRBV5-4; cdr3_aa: CASSLQGRENSPLHF; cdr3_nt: TGTGCCAGCAGCTTGCAGGGGAGAGAGAATTCACCCCTCCACTTT
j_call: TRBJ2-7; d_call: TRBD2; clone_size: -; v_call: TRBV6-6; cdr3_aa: CASRDGGVYEQYF; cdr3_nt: TGTGCCAGCAGGGATGGGGGGGTCTACGAGCAGTACTTC
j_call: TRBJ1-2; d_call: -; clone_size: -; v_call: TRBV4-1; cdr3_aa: CASSQIGGYGYTF; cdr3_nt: TGCGCCAGCAGCCAAATCGGGGGCTATGGCTACACCTTC
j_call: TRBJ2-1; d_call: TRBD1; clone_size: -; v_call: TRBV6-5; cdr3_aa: CASSSRDRGPEQFF; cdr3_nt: TGTGCCAGCAGTTCCCGGGACAGGGGGCCGGAGCAGTTCTTC
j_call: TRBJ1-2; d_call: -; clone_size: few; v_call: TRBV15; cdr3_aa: CATSRDVEQNYGYTF; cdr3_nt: TGTGCCACCAGCAGAGATGTGGAACAGAACTATGGCTACACCTTC
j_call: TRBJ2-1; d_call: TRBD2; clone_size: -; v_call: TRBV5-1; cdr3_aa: CASSWTSGGAGEQFF; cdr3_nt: TGCGCCAGCAGCTGGACTAGCGGGGGGGCAGGTGAGCAGTTCTTC
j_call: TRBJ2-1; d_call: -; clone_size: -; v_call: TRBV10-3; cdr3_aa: CAISRDSDYNEQFF; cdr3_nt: TGTGCCATCAGCCGGGACTCGGACTACAATGAGCAGTTCTTC
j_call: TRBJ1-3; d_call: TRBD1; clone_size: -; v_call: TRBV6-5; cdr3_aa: CASSYTQGAPGNTIYF; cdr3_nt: TGTGCCAGCAGTTACACTCAGGGGGCTCCGGGAAACACCATATATTTT
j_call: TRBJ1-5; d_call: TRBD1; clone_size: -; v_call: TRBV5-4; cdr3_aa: CASSSGTGNQPQHF; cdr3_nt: TGTGCCAGCAGCTCCGGGACAGGGAACCAGCCCCAGCATTTT
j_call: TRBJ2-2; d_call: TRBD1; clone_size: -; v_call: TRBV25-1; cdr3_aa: CASSDLGTGLTGELFF; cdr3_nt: TGTGCCAGCAGTGACCTCGGGACAGGGCTAACCGGGGAGCTGTTTTTT
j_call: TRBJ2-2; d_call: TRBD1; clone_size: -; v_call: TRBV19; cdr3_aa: CASSNDRATGELFF; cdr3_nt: TGTGCCAGTAGTAACGACAGGGCAACCGGGGAGCTGTTTTTT
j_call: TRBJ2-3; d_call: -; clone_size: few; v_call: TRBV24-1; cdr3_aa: CATSDPWTGTDTQYF; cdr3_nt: TGTGCCACCAGTGACCCTTGGACAGGCACAGATACGCAGTATTTT
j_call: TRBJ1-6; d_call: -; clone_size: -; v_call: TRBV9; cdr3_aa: CASSVASSYNSPLHF; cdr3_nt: TGTGCCAGCAGCGTAGCGAGCTCCTATAATTCACCCCTCCACTTT
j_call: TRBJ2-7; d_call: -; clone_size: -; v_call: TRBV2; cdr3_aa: CASRDSLNYEQYF; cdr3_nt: TGTGCCAGCAGGGACAGCCTCAACTACGAGCAGTACTTC
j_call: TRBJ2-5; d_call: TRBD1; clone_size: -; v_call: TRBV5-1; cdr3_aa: CASSLATGGGRQETQYF; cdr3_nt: TGCGCCAGCAGCTTGGCGACAGGGGGCGGTCGTCAAGAGACCCAGTACTTC
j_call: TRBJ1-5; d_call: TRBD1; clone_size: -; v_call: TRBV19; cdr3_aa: CASTTDRVRQPQHF; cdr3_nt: TGTGCCAGTACCACAGACAGGGTCCGTCAGCCCCAGCATTTT